This is a list of T cell receptor beta chains from one sample in a study of blood T cells in healthy people across ages. TCRdb passed the 5' RACE reads through MiXCR, listing each CDR3 protein once. Counted here are some 800,000 distinct CDR3 sequences, 40% to 50% occurring once; the ten biggest clones make up around 21%. Sequenced input: blood. Receptor source: a man in his 60s in good health. The CDR3 runs from the conserved cysteine through the conserved F or W. The order of the fields is V gene, J gene, clone size, D gene, CDR3 protein, CDR3 DNA. A D gene is named only where the DNA matches it firmly. Clone size is stated in some rows and not others, as once, few, many or a class when expanded.

V: TRBV5-5; J: TRBJ2-6; size: few; D: TRBD1; CDR3: CASSFRDRFSGANVLTF; DNA: TGTGCCAGCAGCTTCCGGGACAGATTCTCTGGGGCCAACGTCCTGACTTTC
V: TRBV12-3/TRBV12-4; J: TRBJ2-7; size: few; D: .; CDR3: CASSYDRPYEQYF; DNA: TGTGCCAGCAGTTACGACAGACCCTACGAGCAGTACTTC
V: TRBV9; J: TRBJ2-1; size: .; D: TRBD1; CDR3: CASSLSRGRFVNEQFF; DNA: TGTGCCAGCAGCCTATCCAGGGGGCGGTTTGTGAATGAGCAGTTCTTC
V: TRBV4-3; J: TRBJ2-3; size: .; D: TRBD2; CDR3: CASSQGASGGLTDTQYF; DNA: TGCGCCAGCAGCCAAGGAGCTAGCGGGGGGTTGACAGATACGCAGTATTTT
V: TRBV29-1; J: TRBJ2-5; size: many; D: .; CDR3: CSARMGAGETQYF; DNA: TGCAGCGCCAGGATGGGGGCGGGAGAGACCCAGTACTTC
V: TRBV9; J: TRBJ2-4; size: .; D: TRBD2; CDR3: CASSVGIAGGKNIQYF; DNA: TGTGCCAGCAGCGTAGGGATAGCGGGGGGAAAAAACATTCAGTACTTC
V: TRBV2; J: TRBJ2-7; size: .; D: .; CDR3: CASSELGSHEQYF; DNA: TGTGCCAGCAGTGAGTTGGGATCCCACGAGCAGTACTTC
V: TRBV7-2; J: TRBJ2-7; size: few; D: .; CDR3: CASSLGPNSYEQYF; DNA: TGTGCCAGCAGCTTAGGACCGAACTCCTACGAGCAGTACTTC
V: TRBV7-2; J: TRBJ1-5; size: .; D: .; CDR3: CASSLGPPRAGQPQHF; DNA: TGTGCCAGCAGCTTAGGACCACCAAGGGCTGGTCAGCCCCAGCATTTT
V: TRBV4-3; J: TRBJ2-1; size: few; D: .; CDR3: CASSQGGKKKNEQFF; DNA: TGCGCCAGCAGCCAAGGAGGGAAGAAGAAAAATGAGCAGTTCTTC
V: TRBV7-2; J: TRBJ2-4; size: few; D: .; CDR3: CASSLSSQGRAKNIQYF; DNA: TGTGCCAGCAGCTTGTCATCCCAAGGTCGAGCCAAAAACATTCAGTACTTC
V: TRBV12-5; J: TRBJ2-1; size: .; D: TRBD2; CDR3: CASAGGSNYNEQFF; DNA: TGTGCTAGTGCCGGGGGGTCTAACTACAATGAGCAGTTCTTC
V: TRBV5-1; J: TRBJ1-2; size: few; D: .; CDR3: CASSLDGSLYGYTF; DNA: TGCGCCAGCAGCTTGGATGGCAGTCTCTATGGCTACACCTTC
V: TRBV12-3/TRBV12-4; J: TRBJ2-3; size: .; D: .; CDR3: CASRRDATDTQYF; DNA: TGTGCCAGCAGAAGGGACGCCACAGATACGCAGTATTTT
V: TRBV4-3; J: TRBJ2-3; size: few; D: TRBD2; CDR3: CASSQVGGTSRGTQYF; DNA: TGCGCCAGCAGCCAAGTGGGAGGGACTAGCCGGGGTACGCAGTATTTT
V: TRBV9; J: TRBJ2-3; size: .; D: TRBD2; CDR3: CASSVAAGVTDTQYF; DNA: TGTGCCAGCAGCGTAGCTGCGGGGGTTACAGATACGCAGTATTTT
V: TRBV29-1; J: TRBJ2-3; size: .; D: .; CDR3: CSVEAARSTDTQYF; DNA: TGCAGCGTTGAAGCCGCCAGGAGCACAGATACGCAGTATTTT
V: TRBV13; J: TRBJ1-5; size: .; D: .; CDR3: CASSLSGEEVQPQHF; DNA: TGTGCCAGCAGCTTATCCGGGGAGGAGGTACAGCCCCAGCATTTT
V: TRBV20-1; J: TRBJ2-7; size: .; D: .; CDR3: CSAREGANYEQNF; DNA: TGCAGTGCTAGGGAGGGGGCAAACTACGAGCAGAACTTC
V: TRBV6-1; J: TRBJ2-4; size: few; D: .; CDR3: CASRARARSRAKNIQYF; DNA: TGTGCCAGCAGAGCGAGGGCCCGAAGCCGGGCCAAAAACATTCAGTACTTC
V: TRBV10-3; J: TRBJ2-3; size: few; D: TRBD1; CDR3: CAIGTGGTDTQYF; DNA: TGTGCCATTGGGACAGGGGGCACAGATACGCAGTATTTT
V: TRBV27; J: TRBJ2-5; size: .; D: TRBD1; CDR3: CASSRGLGQGSETQYF; DNA: TGTGCCAGCAGTCGCGGACTTGGACAGGGATCAGAGACCCAGTACTTC
V: TRBV29-1; J: TRBJ1-1; size: .; D: TRBD1; CDR3: CSAVRQGNTEAFF; DNA: TGCAGCGCCGTCCGACAGGGGAACACTGAAGCTTTCTTT
V: TRBV20-1; J: TRBJ1-6; size: .; D: TRBD1; CDR3: CSATDRGYSPLHF; DNA: TGCAGTGCCACTGACAGGGGGTATTCACCCCTCCACTTT
V: TRBV12-3/TRBV12-4; J: TRBJ2-7; size: .; D: TRBD2; CDR3: CASRLIAGATYEQYF; DNA: TGTGCCAGCAGGCTTATAGCGGGGGCCACCTACGAGCAGTACTTC
V: TRBV5-1; J: TRBJ1-1; size: few; D: .; CDR3: CASSLDGRGNTEAFF; DNA: TGCGCCAGCAGCTTGGACGGGAGGGGAAACACTGAAGCTTTCTTT
V: TRBV2; J: TRBJ2-1; size: .; D: TRBD2; CDR3: CASISRLASSNEQFF; DNA: TGTGCCAGCATTTCGCGACTAGCGTCGAGTAATGAGCAGTTCTTC
V: TRBV5-6; J: TRBJ2-7; size: .; D: TRBD1; CDR3: CASSLPGQGRNEQYF; DNA: TGTGCCAGCAGCTTACCGGGACAGGGAAGGAACGAGCAGTACTTC
V: TRBV2; J: TRBJ2-1; size: few; D: .; CDR3: CASGGYEQFF; DNA: TGTGCCAGCGGGGGATATGAGCAGTTCTTC
V: TRBV4-3; J: TRBJ2-3; size: few; D: TRBD2; CDR3: CASSQGGTLAGGTQYF; DNA: TGCGCCAGCAGCCAAGGAGGCACCTTGGCGGGGGGTACGCAGTATTTT
V: TRBV21-1; J: TRBJ1-6; size: few; D: .; CDR3: CASSKNEGETYNSPLHF; DNA: TGTGCCAGCAGCAAAAATGAGGGAGAGACGTATAATTCACCCCTCCACTTT
V: TRBV20-1; J: TRBJ2-1; size: .; D: TRBD2; CDR3: CSANVAGGRSSYNEQFF; DNA: TGCAGTGCTAATGTAGCGGGGGGGAGAAGCTCCTACAATGAGCAGTTCTTC
V: TRBV20-1; J: TRBJ2-1; size: once; D: TRBD2; CDR3: CSARTSGRIAGYNEQFF; DNA: TGCAGTGCTAGGACTAGCGGGAGGATTGCGGGATACAATGAGCAGTTCTTC
V: TRBV6-2/TRBV6-3; J: TRBJ2-3; size: .; D: .; CDR3: CASSYGSRVVTDTQYF; DNA: TGTGCCAGCAGTTACGGTTCGAGGGTCGTTACGGATACGCAGTATTTT
V: TRBV4-1; J: TRBJ2-4; size: .; D: .; CDR3: CASSQPGGSKNIQYF; DNA: TGCGCCAGCAGCCAACCAGGGGGGTCCAAAAACATTCAGTACTTC
V: TRBV9; J: TRBJ2-3; size: .; D: .; CDR3: CASSVEGLHTDTQYF; DNA: TGTGCCAGCAGCGTAGAGGGACTCCACACAGATACGCAGTATTTT
V: TRBV7-8; J: TRBJ2-2; size: .; D: .; CDR3: CASSPPLGGPGELFF; DNA: TGTGCCAGCAGCCCACCACTCGGGGGGCCCGGGGAGCTGTTTTTT
V: TRBV12-3/TRBV12-4; J: TRBJ2-5; size: few; D: .; CDR3: CASSHQGGEETQYF; DNA: TGTGCCAGCAGTCATCAGGGGGGAGAAGAGACCCAGTACTTC
V: TRBV7-2; J: TRBJ2-1; size: .; D: TRBD2; CDR3: CASSLTAGTSGSYEQFF; DNA: TGTGCCAGCAGCTTAACAGCCGGGACTAGCGGGTCTTACGAGCAGTTCTTC